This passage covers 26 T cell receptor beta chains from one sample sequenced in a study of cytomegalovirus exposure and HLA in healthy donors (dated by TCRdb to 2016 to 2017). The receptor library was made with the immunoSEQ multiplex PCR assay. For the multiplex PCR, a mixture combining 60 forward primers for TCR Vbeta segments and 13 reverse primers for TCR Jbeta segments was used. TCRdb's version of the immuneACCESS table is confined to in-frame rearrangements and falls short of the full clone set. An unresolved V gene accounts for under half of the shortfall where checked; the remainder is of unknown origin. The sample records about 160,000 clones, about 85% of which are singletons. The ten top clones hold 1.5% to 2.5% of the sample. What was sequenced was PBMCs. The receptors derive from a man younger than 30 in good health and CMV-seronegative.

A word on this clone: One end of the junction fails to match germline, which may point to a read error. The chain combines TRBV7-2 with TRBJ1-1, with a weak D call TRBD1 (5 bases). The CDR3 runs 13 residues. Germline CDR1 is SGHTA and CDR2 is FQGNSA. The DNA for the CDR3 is TGTGCCAGCAGCTTAATTAAGGACACTGAGGCTTTCTTT. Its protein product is CASSLIKDTEAFF.

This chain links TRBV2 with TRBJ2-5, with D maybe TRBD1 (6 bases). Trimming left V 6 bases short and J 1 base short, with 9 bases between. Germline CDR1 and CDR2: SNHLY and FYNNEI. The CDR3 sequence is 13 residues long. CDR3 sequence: CASREDSQETQYF. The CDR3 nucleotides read TGTGCCAGCAGGGAGGACAGCCAAGAGACCCAGTACTTC.

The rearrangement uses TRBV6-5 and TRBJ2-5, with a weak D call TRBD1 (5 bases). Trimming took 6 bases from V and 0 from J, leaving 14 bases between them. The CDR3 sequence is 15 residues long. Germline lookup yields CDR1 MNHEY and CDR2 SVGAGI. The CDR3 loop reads CASSPLQGNQETQYF. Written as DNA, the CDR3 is TGTGCCAGCAGCCCCCTCCAGGGAAACCAAGAGACCCAGTACTTC.

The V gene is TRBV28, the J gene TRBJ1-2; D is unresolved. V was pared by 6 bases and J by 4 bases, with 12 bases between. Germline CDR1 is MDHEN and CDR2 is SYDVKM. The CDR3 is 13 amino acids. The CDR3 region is CASRSTVGYGYTF. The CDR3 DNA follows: TGTGCCAGCAGGTCTACAGTCGGCTATGGCTACACCTTC.

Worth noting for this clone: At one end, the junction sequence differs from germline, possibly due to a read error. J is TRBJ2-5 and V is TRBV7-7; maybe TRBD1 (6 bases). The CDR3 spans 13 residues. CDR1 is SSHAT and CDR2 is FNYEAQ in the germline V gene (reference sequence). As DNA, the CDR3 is TGTGCTAGCAGCTTATCCAGGGGAAGAGAGCAGTACTTC. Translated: CASSLSRGREQYF.

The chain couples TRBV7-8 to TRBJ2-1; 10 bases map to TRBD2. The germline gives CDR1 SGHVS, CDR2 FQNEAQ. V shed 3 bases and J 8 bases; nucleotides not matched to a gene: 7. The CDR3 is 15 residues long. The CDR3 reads CASSFAASGSHEQFF. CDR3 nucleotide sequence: TGTGCCAGCAGCTTTGCGGCTAGCGGGAGCCATGAGCAGTTCTTC.

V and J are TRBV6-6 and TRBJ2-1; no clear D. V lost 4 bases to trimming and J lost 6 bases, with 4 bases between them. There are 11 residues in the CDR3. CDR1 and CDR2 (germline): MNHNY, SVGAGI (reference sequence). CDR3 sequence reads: CASSSSNEQFF. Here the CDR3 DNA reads TGTGCCAGCAGTTCTAGCAATGAGCAGTTCTTC.

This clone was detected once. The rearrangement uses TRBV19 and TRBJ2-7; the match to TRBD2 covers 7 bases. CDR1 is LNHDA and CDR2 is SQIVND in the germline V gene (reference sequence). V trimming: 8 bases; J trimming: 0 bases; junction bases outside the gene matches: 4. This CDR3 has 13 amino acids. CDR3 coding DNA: TGTGCCAGTGGGACTACGCGCTCCTACGAGCAGTACTTC. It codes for CASGTTRSYEQYF.

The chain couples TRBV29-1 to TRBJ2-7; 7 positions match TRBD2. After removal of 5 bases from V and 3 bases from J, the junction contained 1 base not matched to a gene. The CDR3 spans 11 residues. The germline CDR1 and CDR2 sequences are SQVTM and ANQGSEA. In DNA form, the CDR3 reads TGCAGCGTTCAGCGGGACTACGAGCAGTACTTC. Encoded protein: CSVQRDYEQYF.

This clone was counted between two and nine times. CDR3 sequence: CASSGGTVYQPQHF. The CDR3, as DNA: TGTGCCAGCAGTGGCGGGACAGTGTATCAGCCCCAGCATTTT. This sequence joins TRBV6-1 and TRBJ1-5, with 7 bases identical to TRBD1. Germline CDR1 reads MNHNS; CDR2 reads SASEGT. The junction had 5 bases not matched to a gene; V was cut back by 4 bases and J by 5 bases. The CDR3 has 14 amino acids.

The CDR3 sequence is CATSRLAANQPQHF. The CDR3 DNA reads as TGTGCCACCAGCAGACTGGCGGCGAATCAGCCCCAGCATTTT. V is TRBV15 and J is TRBJ1-5; D unresolved. This CDR3 has 14 amino acids. Germline V gene lookup returns CDR1 LNHNV and CDR2 YYDKDF (reference sequence). V was clipped by 2 bases and J by 4 bases, with 9 bases between them.

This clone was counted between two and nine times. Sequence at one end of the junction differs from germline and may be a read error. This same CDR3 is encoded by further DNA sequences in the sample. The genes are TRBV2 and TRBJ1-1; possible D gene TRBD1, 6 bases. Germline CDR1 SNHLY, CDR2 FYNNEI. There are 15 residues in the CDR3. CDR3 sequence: CASRDSSTLNTEAFF. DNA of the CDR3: TGTGCCAGCAGGGACAGCAGTACTTTGAACACCGAAGCTTTCTTT.

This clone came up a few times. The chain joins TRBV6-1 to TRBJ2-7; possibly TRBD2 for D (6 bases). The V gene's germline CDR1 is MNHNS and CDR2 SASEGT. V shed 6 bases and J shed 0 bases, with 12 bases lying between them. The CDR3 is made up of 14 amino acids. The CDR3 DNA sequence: TGTGCCAGCAGCCCTGGAGGGACCTCCTACGAGCAGTACTTC. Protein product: CASSPGGTSYEQYF.

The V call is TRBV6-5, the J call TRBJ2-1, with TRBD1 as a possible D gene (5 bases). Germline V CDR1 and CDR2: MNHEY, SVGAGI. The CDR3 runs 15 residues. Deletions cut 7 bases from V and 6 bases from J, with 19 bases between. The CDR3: CASNPDRALGNEQFF. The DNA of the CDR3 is TGTGCCAGCAACCCAGACAGAGCCTTGGGCAATGAGCAGTTCTTC.

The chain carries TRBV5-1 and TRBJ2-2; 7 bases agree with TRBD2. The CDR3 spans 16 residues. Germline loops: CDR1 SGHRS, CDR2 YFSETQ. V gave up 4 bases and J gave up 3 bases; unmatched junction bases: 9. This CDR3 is CASSPPGSGDTGELFF. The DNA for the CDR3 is TGCGCCAGCAGCCCACCTGGCAGCGGGGACACCGGGGAGCTGTTTTTT.

The DNA of the CDR3 is TGTGCCAGCAGTACTACAGGGGGCGGTGAAGCTTTCTTT. Translated, it gives CASSTTGGGEAFF. The rearrangement uses TRBV6-1 and TRBJ1-1; 9 bases map to TRBD1. The CDR3 covers 13 residues. Germline V gene data show CDR1 as MNHNS and CDR2 as SASEGT. J lost 7 bases, V lost 5 bases, and 5 bases had no gene match.

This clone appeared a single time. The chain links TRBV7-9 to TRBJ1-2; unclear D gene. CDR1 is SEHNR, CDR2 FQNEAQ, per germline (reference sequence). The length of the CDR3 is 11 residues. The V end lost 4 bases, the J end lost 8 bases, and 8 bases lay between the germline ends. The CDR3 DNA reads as TGTGCCAGCAGCTCCTATCCGGGCTACACCTTC. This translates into CASSSYPGYTF. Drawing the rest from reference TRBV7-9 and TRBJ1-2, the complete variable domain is DTGVSQNPRHKITKRGQNVTFRCDPISEHNRLYWYRQTLGQGPEFLTYFQNEAQLEKSRLLSDRFSAERPKGSFSTLEIQRTEQGDSAMYLCASSSYPGYTFGSGTRLTVV.

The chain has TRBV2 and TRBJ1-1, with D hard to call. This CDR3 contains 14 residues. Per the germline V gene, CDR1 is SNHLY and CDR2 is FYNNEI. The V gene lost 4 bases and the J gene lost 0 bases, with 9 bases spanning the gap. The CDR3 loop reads CASSGTRMNTEAFF. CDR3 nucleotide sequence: TGTGCCAGCAGTGGGACTCGAATGAACACTGAAGCTTTCTTT.

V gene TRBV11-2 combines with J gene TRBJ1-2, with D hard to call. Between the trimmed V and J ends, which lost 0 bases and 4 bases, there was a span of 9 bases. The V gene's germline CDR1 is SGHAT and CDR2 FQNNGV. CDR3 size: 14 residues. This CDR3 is CASSLDGPTYGYTF. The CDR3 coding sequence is TGTGCCAGCAGCTTAGATGGGCCCACCTATGGCTACACCTTC.

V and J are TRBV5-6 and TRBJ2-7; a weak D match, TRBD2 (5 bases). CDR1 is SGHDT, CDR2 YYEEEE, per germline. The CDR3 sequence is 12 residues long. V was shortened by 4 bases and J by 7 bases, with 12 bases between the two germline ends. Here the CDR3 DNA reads TGTGCCAGCAGCCCTGCGAGGAGGGAGCAGTACTTC. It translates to CASSPARREQYF. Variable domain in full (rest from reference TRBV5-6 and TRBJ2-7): DAGVTQSPTHLIKTRGQQVTLRCSPKSGHDTVSWYQQALGQGPQFIFQYYEEEERQRGNFPDRFSGHQFPNYSSELNVNALLLGDSALYLCASSPARREQYFGPGTRLTVT.

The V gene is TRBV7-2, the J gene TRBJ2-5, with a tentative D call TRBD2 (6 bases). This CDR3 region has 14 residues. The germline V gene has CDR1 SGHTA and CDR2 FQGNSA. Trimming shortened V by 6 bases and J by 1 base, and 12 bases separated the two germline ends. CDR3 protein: CASRPPGGQETQYF. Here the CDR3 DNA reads TGTGCCAGCAGACCTCCCGGGGGCCAAGAGACCCAGTACTTC.

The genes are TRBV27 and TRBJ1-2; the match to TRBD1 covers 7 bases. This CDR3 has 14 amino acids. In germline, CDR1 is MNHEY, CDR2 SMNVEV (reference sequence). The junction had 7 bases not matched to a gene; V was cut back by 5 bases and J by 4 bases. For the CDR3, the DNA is TGTGCCAGCAGTATCCGACAGGGAACCTATGGCTACACCTTC. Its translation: CASSIRQGTYGYTF.

The CDR3 region has the DNA TGTGCCAGCAGTGGGCCCTATGGCTACACCTTC. Translation gives CASSGPYGYTF. The chain uses TRBV6-6 and TRBJ1-2; D is undetermined. The V end lost 5 bases, the J end lost 4 bases, and 5 bases lay between the germline ends. The CDR3 contains 11 residues. Germline CDR1 MNHNY, CDR2 SVGAGI (reference sequence).

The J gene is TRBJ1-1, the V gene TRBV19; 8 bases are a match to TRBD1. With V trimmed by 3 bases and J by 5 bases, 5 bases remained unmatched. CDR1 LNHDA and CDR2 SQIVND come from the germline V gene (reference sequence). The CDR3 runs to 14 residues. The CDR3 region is CASSMTGDMTEAFF. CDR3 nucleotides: TGTGCCAGTAGTATGACAGGGGATATGACTGAAGCTTTCTTT.

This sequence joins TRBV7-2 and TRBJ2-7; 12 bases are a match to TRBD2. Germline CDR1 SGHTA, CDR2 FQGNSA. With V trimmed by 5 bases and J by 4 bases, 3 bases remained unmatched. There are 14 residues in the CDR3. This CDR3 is CASSPLAGGYEQYF. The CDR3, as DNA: TGTGCCAGCAGCCCCCTAGCGGGAGGGTACGAGCAGTACTTC.

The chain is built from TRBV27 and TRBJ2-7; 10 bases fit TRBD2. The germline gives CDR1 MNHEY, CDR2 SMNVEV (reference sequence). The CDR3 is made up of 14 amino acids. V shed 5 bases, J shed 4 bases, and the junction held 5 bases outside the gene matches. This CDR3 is CASSRGTSVYEQYF. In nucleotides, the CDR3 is TGTGCCAGCAGTCGCGGGACTAGCGTATACGAGCAGTACTTC.